This T cell receptor (beta chain) appears in the sequencing data of a study of T cell responses to AZD1222 COVID-19 vaccine (dated by TCRdb to about 2021). Describing the broader study: A total of about 230 trial participants underwent TCR sequencing, of whom 207 received two doses of AZD1222 and about 26 received two doses of the MenACWY control vaccine. Trial participants were enrolled into age subgroups of 18-55, 56-69 and 70-plus years, which contained about 150, 27 and 61 TCR-sequenced participants, respectively.

From cysteine to phenylalanine, the CDR3 is 16 amino acids long. The retained sequence is limited to the CDR3, 48 bases, with the frame set at the first base. For CDR1 and CDR2, the germline V gene lists MNHEY and SVGAGI. V has 0 bases trimmed and J has 3 bases trimmed; junction bases matching no gene number 5. The CDR3 regions of human TCRbeta chains were analyzed by immunosequencing. The study's processing was this. Repertoire TCRs were checked for matches against a reference library of SARS-CoV-2-specific TCRs that had been generated using the MIRA antigen-specificity platform. Breadth was defined as the fraction of unique TCRs that were SARS-CoV-2-associated. Depth was defined as the fraction of total T cells that were SARS-CoV-2-associated. Using the MIRA data, every spike-specific TCR was mapped to the spike region that the TCR reacted to and assigned to either a CD4 or a CD8 class. Log10-transformed breadth and depth values were compared by one-way ANOVA with Sidak's multiple comparisons tests. Drawn from immuneACCESS, this table holds only the in-frame rearrangements with V and J called that TCRdb kept. Clones are partly lost; checked studies trace under half to an unresolved V gene and leave the rest unexplained. V and J calls and clone size are those listed in that table; D and trimming were worked out from the DNA. For this sample the table gives about 110,000 clones, of which roughly nine tenths were detected only once. The top ten constitute 35% to 50% of the sample.

This specimen's time point label, interpreted: about 28 days (+/-7) after the second vaccine dose. Because spike-specific TCR depth and breadth did not differ between the two schedules, AZD1222 recipients who got a second dose at roughly 4 weeks were pooled with those who got a second dose at roughly 12 weeks. Vaccinee samples were obtained from the UK trials COV001 and COV002, which included a single-blind randomized controlled phase 2/3 trial of AZD1222 (ChAdOx1 nCoV-19) in healthy adults. For TCRbeta chain sequencing, PBMC samples were collected from trial participants at day 0 and at day 28 after the second dose. General study outcomes and caveats: The vaccine-associated CD4 TCRs covered the entire spike protein, and the dominant responses fell in regions 160-218 and 743-854. Only five or six AZD1222 recipients were SARS-CoV-2 seropositive at baseline, limiting conclusions about previously exposed vaccinees. Because no day 14 peak-response samples were available, the repertoires could be characterized only after the peak T cell response. In the small 56-69-year group, the increase in depth fell short of significance, most likely because of low power. Reportedly, almost half of the unique spike-specific TCRs recognized epitopes lying outside the regions that are mutated in the B.1.351 and B.1.1.7 variants. After two AZD1222 doses, both the breadth and the depth of spike-specific TCRs were significantly higher than at day 0 and than in MenACWY recipients. Participants were mostly white British and included more females than males, and it was suggested by the authors that clonal diversity may have been underestimated.

With respect to this clone: The antigen this receptor binds is unknown. Base qualities are not provided; no much larger clone lies one nucleotide away.

The sample was peripheral blood, taken 28 days after the second AZD1222 dose. This TCR came from an adult who received the AZD1222 COVID-19 vaccine. This receptor chain uses TRBV6-5 and TRBJ2-3; 8 of the junction bases match TRBD1. The CDR3 loop reads CASSYSRQGRTDTQYF. The nucleotide sequence is given as TGTGCCAGCAGTTACTCCCGACAGGGGAGAACAGATACGCAGTATTTT.